This T cell receptor beta chain was recorded in a study of T cell responses to AZD1222 COVID-19 vaccine. Using immunoSEQ multiplex PCR, the repertoire was profiled, and TCRdb retains in-frame clones only, with some absent. The table shows fewer than 120,000 clones, with about 90% occurring only once. Findings and caveats of the study: Females outnumbered males among donors, who were mostly white British; clonal diversity was possibly underestimated. Spike-wide vaccine-associated CD4 TCRs dominated at 160-218 and 743-854. Just five or six AZD1222 recipients tested seropositive at baseline.

The V end lost 3 bases, the J end lost 1 base, and 15 bases lay between the germline ends. The CDR3 contains 15 residues. CDR1 DFQATT and CDR2 SNEGSKA come from the germline V gene (reference sequence). Comment on this clone: Its antigen is not known.

Second-dose timings of about 4 or about 12 weeks were pooled. This chain connects TRBV20-1 to TRBJ1-1; D might be TRBD1 (5 bases). The material was peripheral blood, obtained 28 days after the second AZD1222 dose. This receptor was identified in an adult who received the AZD1222 COVID-19 vaccine. CDR3 DNA sequence: TGCAGTGCTAGTCCGTCTACAGGCCCGAACACTGAAGCTTTCTTT. Its translation is CSASPSTGPNTEAFF.